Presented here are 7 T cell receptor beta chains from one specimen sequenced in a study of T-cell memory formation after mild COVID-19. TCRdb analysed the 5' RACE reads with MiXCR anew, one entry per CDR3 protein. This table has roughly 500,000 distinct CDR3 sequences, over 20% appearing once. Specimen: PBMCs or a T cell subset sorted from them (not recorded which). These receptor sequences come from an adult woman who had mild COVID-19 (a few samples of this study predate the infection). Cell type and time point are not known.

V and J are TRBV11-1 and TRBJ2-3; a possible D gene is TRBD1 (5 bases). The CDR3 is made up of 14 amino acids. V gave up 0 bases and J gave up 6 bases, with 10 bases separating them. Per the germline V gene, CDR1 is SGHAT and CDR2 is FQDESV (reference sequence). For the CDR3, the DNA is TGTGCCAGCAGCTTAGCGCAGGGAAGGGATACGCAGTATTTT. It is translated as CASSLAQGRDTQYF.

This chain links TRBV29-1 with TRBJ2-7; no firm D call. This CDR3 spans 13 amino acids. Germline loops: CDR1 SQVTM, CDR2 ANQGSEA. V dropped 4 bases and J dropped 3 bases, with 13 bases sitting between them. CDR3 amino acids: CSVVSGVSYEQYF. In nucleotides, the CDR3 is TGCAGCGTTGTATCTGGGGTTAGCTACGAGCAGTACTTC.

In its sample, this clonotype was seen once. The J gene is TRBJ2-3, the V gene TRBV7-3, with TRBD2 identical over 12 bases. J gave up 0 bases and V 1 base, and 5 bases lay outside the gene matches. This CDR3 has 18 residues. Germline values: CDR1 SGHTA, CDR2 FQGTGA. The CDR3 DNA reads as TGTGCCAGCAGCTTAAGCCGACTAGCGGGGGCAAGCACAGATACGCAGTATTTT. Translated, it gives CASSLSRLAGASTDTQYF.

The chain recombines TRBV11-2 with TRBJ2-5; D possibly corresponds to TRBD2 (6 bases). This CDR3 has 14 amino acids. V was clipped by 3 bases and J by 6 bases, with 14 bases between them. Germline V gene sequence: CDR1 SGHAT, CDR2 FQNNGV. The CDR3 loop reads CASSFGTGEKTQYF. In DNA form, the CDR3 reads TGTGCCAGCAGCTTTGGAACGGGGGAAAAGACCCAGTACTTC.

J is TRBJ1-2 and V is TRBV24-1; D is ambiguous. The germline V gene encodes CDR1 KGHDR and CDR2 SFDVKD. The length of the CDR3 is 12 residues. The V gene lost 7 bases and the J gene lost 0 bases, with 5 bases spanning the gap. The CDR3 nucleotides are TGTGCCACCAGCAGAGCTAACTATGGCTACACCTTC. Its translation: CATSRANYGYTF.

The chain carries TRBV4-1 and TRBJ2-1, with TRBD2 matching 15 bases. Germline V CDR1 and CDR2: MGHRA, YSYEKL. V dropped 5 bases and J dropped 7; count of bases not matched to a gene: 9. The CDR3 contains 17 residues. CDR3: CASSGLAGGISYNEQFF. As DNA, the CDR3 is TGCGCCAGCAGCGGACTAGCGGGGGGGATATCTTATAATGAGCAGTTCTTC.

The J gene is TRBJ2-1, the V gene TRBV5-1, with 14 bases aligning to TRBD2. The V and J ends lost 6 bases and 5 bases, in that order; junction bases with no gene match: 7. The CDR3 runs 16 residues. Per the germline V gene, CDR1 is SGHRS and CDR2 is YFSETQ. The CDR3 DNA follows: TGCGCCAGCAACCGACTAGCGGGGGGGAGTAACAATGAGCAGTTCTTC. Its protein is CASNRLAGGSNNEQFF. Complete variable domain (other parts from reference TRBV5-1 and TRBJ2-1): KAGVTQTPRYLIKTRGQQVTLSCSPISGHRSVSWYQQTPGQGLQFLFEYFSETQRNKGNFPGRFSGRQFSNSRSEMNVSTLELGDSALYLCASNRLAGGSNNEQFFGPGTRLTVL.